This TCR beta chain stems from a study of spatial heterogeneity in lung cancer. Overall study findings and caveats: Mutation tallies in tumors tracked expanded intratumoral alpha and beta TCR counts.

TCRdb ran MiXCR on the 5' RACE reads and lists one entry per CDR3 protein. The sample carries some 1,600 distinct CDR3 sequences, about 9.4% recorded once. In this sample, this clonotype turned up many times. Its cognate antigen is unknown. Being off target in a library aimed at alpha chains, this beta chain has a size of little meaning. Time point described: sample taken at primary tumor resection. V lost 7 bases, J lost 11 bases, and 15 bases lay in between. This CDR3 is 13 amino acids long. Germline CDR1 is MNHEY and CDR2 is SMNVEV (reference sequence). V is TRBV27 and J is TRBJ1-6; D gene unclear. The sample in question was lung tumor tissue, obtained at surgery. This TCR was sampled from a female donor with early-stage non-small cell lung cancer. The CDR3 coding sequence is TGTGCCAGCACCGGGGAGCCTCACGCACCCCTCCACTTT. The encoded protein is CASTGEPHAPLHF.